Below are 30 T cell receptor beta chains sequenced from a single sample in a study of T cell clusters in autoimmune cytopenias. TRB was amplified by touch-down multiplex PCR, primer pools A and B combined. Following a re-call of the multiplex PCR reads, TCRdb has one entry per CDR3 protein and lacks DNA. Its table lists 2,200 or so distinct CDR3 sequences. Approximately 36,000 genome equivalents of blood DNA were amplified for TRB. Sequenced: peripheral blood. The origin of the receptors is a human donor with an autoimmune cytopenia or autoimmune hepatitis (not recorded which).

This clonotype is medium-sized by frequency. V usage is TRBV12-3 or TRBV12-4 and J usage is TRBJ2-1; the TCRdb call, TRBD1, lacks DNA for checking. This CDR3 has 15 amino acids. This chain's CDR3 is CASSGSGTGRNEQFF.

In terms of frequency, this clonotype is medium-sized. This chain joins TRBV15 and TRBJ2-1; absent DNA, TCRdb's TRBD1 call cannot be checked. The length of the CDR3 is 14 residues. Germline CDR1 and CDR2: LNHNV and YYDKDF (reference sequence). The CDR3 sequence: CATSSPGGYNEQFF.

The genes are TRBV12-3 or TRBV12-4 and TRBJ2-1. The CDR3 has 15 amino acids. This CDR3 reads CASSLELAFSNEQFF.

The chain employs TRBV19 and TRBJ1-1. In germline, CDR1 is LNHDA, CDR2 SQIVND (reference sequence). This CDR3 is 12 amino acids long. CDR3 protein: CASSIERREAFF. Drawing the rest from reference TRBV19 and TRBJ1-1, the complete variable domain is DGGITQSPKYLFRKEGQNVTLSCEQNLNHDAMYWYRQDPGQGLRLIYYSQIVNDFQKGDIAEGYSVSREKKESFPLTVTSAQKNPTAFYLCASSIERREAFFGQGTRLTVV.

This clonotype shows up as medium-sized (0.01 to 0.1%) by frequency. The chain links TRBV21-1 to TRBJ2-3; TCRdb outputs TRBD2, but without DNA this stays unchecked. TRBV21-1 counts as a pseudogene. This CDR3 has 18 residues. This CDR3 is CASSKALLRGGTTDTQYF.

This chain joins TRBV12-3 or TRBV12-4 and TRBJ1-1. The CDR3 totals 14 residues. The CDR3 here is CASSLNGANTEAFF.

Considering frequency, this clonotype is medium-sized. This chain uses TRBV27 with TRBJ2-7. Germline CDR1 MNHEY, CDR2 SMNVEV (reference sequence). CDR3 length equals 15 residues. CDR3 protein: CASSSGGAPSTEQYF.

In terms of frequency, this clonotype is medium-sized (0.01 to 0.1%). V usage is TRBV19 and J usage is TRBJ2-1. The CDR3 is 12 amino acids. Germline V gene data show CDR1 as LNHDA and CDR2 as SQIVND (reference sequence). CDR3: CASSNSVREQFF.

This clonotype is medium-sized by frequency. J is TRBJ2-3 and V is TRBV5-4; with no DNA, the TCRdb D assignment of TRBD1 cannot be verified. CDR3 length equals 13 residues. Germline V gives CDR1 SGHNT, CDR2 YYREEE (reference sequence). The CDR3 region is CASSPPSTDTQYF.

This clonotype is deemed medium-sized (0.01 to 0.1%) by its frequency. The CDR3 sequence is CASGYRGLEQFF. This chain joins TRBV6-5 and TRBJ2-1; the D call of TRBD2 rests on TCRdb alone, since no DNA is present to check it. CDR1 and CDR2 from the germline V gene are MNHEY and SVGAGI. This CDR3 spans 12 amino acids.

The rearrangement uses TRBV5-5 and TRBJ2-5; TCRdb selects TRBD1, and the lack of DNA leaves this call unchecked. CDR1 is SGHKS and CDR2 is YYEKEE in the germline V gene (reference sequence). The CDR3 contains 13 residues. The CDR3 spells CASSFPRGETQYF.

This chain links TRBV7-2 with TRBJ2-1; lacking DNA, the TRBD2 call made by TCRdb goes unchecked. CDR1 and CDR2 from the germline V gene are SGHTA and FQGNSA. The CDR3 length is 15 residues. CDR3 sequence reads: CASSPRTSGYNEQFF.

CDR3 sequence reads: CASSFSSGGGETQYF. The rearrangement links TRBV5-1 to TRBJ2-5; the TCRdb call, TRBD2, lacks DNA for checking. This CDR3 has 15 amino acids. From germline, CDR1 is SGHRS and CDR2 YFSETQ.

This clonotype registers medium-sized (0.01 to 0.1%) by frequency. This chain connects TRBV11-2 to TRBJ2-7. The CDR3 spans 11 residues. Germline CDR1 SGHAT, CDR2 FQNNGV. CDR3: CASTSSHEQYF.

This clonotype counts as medium-sized by frequency. The chain uses TRBV18 and TRBJ2-7. Germline assignment: CDR1 KGHSH and CDR2 LQKENI. The CDR3 sequence is 16 residues long. CDR3 sequence: CASSSREHGPSYEQYF.

Measured by frequency, this clonotype is medium-sized. This rearrangement joins TRBV15 to TRBJ2-7; as DNA is missing, the TRBD2 call by TCRdb cannot be tested. The CDR3 loop spans 17 amino acids. CDR1 LNHNV and CDR2 YYDKDF come from the germline V gene (reference sequence). CDR3 amino acids: CATSRRDETKRSYEQYF.

The chain has TRBV2 and TRBJ1-3. The CDR3 totals 14 residues. In germline, CDR1 is SNHLY, CDR2 FYNNEI. The CDR3 sequence is CATSSGGAGNTIYF.

Considering frequency, this clonotype is medium-sized (0.01 to 0.1%). The CDR3 sequence: CASSFRGAGGNTIYF. The gene calls are TRBV19 and TRBJ1-3; TCRdb's assignment of TRBD1 cannot be checked, as there is no DNA. The CDR3 loop spans 15 amino acids. The germline gives CDR1 LNHDA, CDR2 SQIVND (reference sequence). Complete variable domain (other parts from reference TRBV19 and TRBJ1-3): DGGITQSPKYLFRKEGQNVTLSCEQNLNHDAMYWYRQDPGQGLRLIYYSQIVNDFQKGDIAEGYSVSREKKESFPLTVTSAQKNPTAFYLCASSFRGAGGNTIYFGEGSWLTVV.

The rearrangement joins TRBV12-3 or TRBV12-4 to TRBJ2-7; the D gene TCRdb calls, TRBD1, cannot be checked with no DNA. CDR3 size: 15 residues. The CDR3 here is CASRRGLAKDYEQYF.

The rearrangement links TRBV18 to TRBJ2-2; checking the TCRdb D call of TRBD1 is not possible without DNA. This CDR3 contains 15 residues. Per the germline V gene, CDR1 is KGHSH and CDR2 is LQKENI. The CDR3 protein is CASRRDRGSTGKLFF.

This clonotype registers medium-sized by frequency. The V call is TRBV15, the J call TRBJ2-3; TCRdb's D call, TRBD1, is unchecked because there is no DNA. The CDR3 has 16 residues. In germline, CDR1 is LNHNV, CDR2 YYDKDF (reference sequence). The CDR3 protein is CATSREVAGGTDTQYF.

This clonotype is medium-sized (0.01 to 0.1%) by frequency. The chain has TRBV30 and TRBJ2-4. Germline CDR1 and CDR2: GTSNPN and SVGIG (reference sequence). There are 12 residues in the CDR3. CDR3 sequence reads: CAWSASKNIQYF. The variable domain in full, completed from reference TRBV30 and TRBJ2-4, reads SQTIHQWPATLVQPVGSPLSLECTVEGTSNPNLYWYRQAAGRGLQLLFYSVGIGQISSEVPQNLSASRPQDRQFILSSKKLLLSDSGFYLCAWSASKNIQYFGAGTRLSVL.

The chain uses TRBV5-1 and TRBJ1-1; TCRdb selects TRBD1, and the lack of DNA leaves this call unchecked. Germline CDR1 is SGHRS and CDR2 is YFSETQ. This CDR3 region has 14 residues. This chain's CDR3 is CASSPQGTTTEAFF.

The genes are TRBV6-1 and TRBJ2-4; TCRdb's D gene call, TRBD2, goes unchecked for lack of DNA. This CDR3 contains 17 residues. The V gene's germline CDR1 is MNHNS and CDR2 SASEGT. The CDR3 loop reads CASSEGVAGGAKNIQYF.

By frequency, this clonotype is medium-sized. V and J are TRBV5-1 and TRBJ2-2; as DNA is missing, the TRBD2 call by TCRdb cannot be tested. Germline V gene data show CDR1 as SGHRS and CDR2 as YFSETQ. The CDR3 has 14 residues. CDR3 protein: CASSLERGAGELFF.

The gene calls are TRBV7-9 and TRBJ1-6. The CDR3 contains 16 residues. Germline V gives CDR1 SEHNR, CDR2 FQNEAQ (reference sequence). The CDR3 reads CASSLASDTYNSPLHF.

This clonotype shows up as medium-sized by frequency. This chain links TRBV6-5 with TRBJ2-1; TCRdb selects TRBD2, and the lack of DNA leaves this call unchecked. CDR3 length equals 13 residues. Germline CDR1 reads MNHEY; CDR2 reads SVGAGI. CDR3 residues: CASSSFGGNEQFF.

The rearrangement uses TRBV27 and TRBJ2-7; TCRdb proposes TRBD1, but this gene call is untestable without DNA. From germline, CDR1 is MNHEY and CDR2 SMNVEV (reference sequence). CDR3 length: 19 residues. CDR3 in amino acids: CASSLFSGLGGVSQYEQYF.

The chain couples TRBV5-4 to TRBJ1-5. CDR1 is SGHNT and CDR2 is YYREEE in the germline V gene (reference sequence). This CDR3 has 12 residues. CDR3 sequence: CASSLRVQPQHF.

This clonotype is medium-sized by frequency. This chain joins TRBV6-2 or TRBV6-3 and TRBJ1-6; lacking DNA, the TRBD1 call made by TCRdb goes unchecked. Germline CDR1 reads MNHEY; CDR2 reads SVGEGT. This CDR3 contains 16 residues. The CDR3: CASSYHRDSSNSPLHF.